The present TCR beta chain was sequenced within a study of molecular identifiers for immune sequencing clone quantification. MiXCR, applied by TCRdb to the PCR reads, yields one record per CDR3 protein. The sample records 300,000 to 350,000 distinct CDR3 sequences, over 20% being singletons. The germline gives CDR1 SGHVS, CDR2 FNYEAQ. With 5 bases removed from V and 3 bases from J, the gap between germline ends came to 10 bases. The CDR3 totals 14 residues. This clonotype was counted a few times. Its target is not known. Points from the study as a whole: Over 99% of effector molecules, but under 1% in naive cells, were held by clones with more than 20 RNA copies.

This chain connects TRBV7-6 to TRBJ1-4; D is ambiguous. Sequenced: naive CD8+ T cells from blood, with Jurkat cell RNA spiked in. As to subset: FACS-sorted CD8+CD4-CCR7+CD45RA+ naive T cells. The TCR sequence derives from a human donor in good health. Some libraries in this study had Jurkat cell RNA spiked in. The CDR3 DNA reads TGTGCCAGCAGCCTATTTTCAGCTAATGAAAAACTGTTTTTT. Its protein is CASSLFSANEKLFF.